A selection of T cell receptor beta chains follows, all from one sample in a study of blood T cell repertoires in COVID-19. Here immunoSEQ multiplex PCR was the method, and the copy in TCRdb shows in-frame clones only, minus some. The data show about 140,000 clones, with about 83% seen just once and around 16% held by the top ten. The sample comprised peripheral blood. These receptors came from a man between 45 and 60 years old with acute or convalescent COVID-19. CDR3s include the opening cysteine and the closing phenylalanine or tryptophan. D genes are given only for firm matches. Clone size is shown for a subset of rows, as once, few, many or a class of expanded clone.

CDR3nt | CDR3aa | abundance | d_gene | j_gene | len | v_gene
TGTGCCAGCAGCACACAGGAATTCTATGGCTACACCTTC | CASSTQEFYGYTF | . | . | TRBJ1-2 | 13 | TRBV5-6
TGCGCCAGCAGCCAAGCCGGACAGGGCCTACCTGAAGCTTTCTTT | CASSQAGQGLPEAFF | few | TRBD1 | TRBJ1-1 | 15 | TRBV4-1
TGTGCCAGCGCCTTAAGAGGGACAGAGAATGAAGCTTTCTTT | CASALRGTENEAFF | . | TRBD1 | TRBJ1-1 | 14 | TRBV9
TGTGCCAGCAGCCCCGGACTAGCGGGGGGGGGTTCGGCAGATACGCAGTATTTT | CASSPGLAGGGSADTQYF | few | TRBD2 | TRBJ2-3 | 18 | TRBV7-8
TGTGCCAGTAGTATAGGTACATTCACACAAGAGACCCAGTACTTC | CASSIGTFTQETQYF | once | . | TRBJ2-5 | 15 | TRBV19
TGTGCCAGCAGCCCTGGACAGGGGGGTACGCAGTTCTTC | CASSPGQGGTQFF | . | TRBD1 | TRBJ2-1 | 13 | TRBV7-6
TGCAGCGCCACGATCTCGGGAAATTCACCCCTCCACTTT | CSATISGNSPLHF | few | . | TRBJ1-6 | 13 | TRBV29-1
TGTGCCAGCAGTCGGCAGGGTAATAACTATGGCTACACCTTC | CASSRQGNNYGYTF | . | . | TRBJ1-2 | 14 | TRBV6-5
TGTGCCAGCAGTGAATGGACAGCGAACACTGAAGCTTTCTTT | CASSEWTANTEAFF | . | . | TRBJ1-1 | 14 | TRBV2
TGTGCCAGTAGTAGGACGGGAGCGGGGGCCCCCCAAGAGACCCAGTACTTC | CASSRTGAGAPQETQYF | . | TRBD2 | TRBJ2-5 | 17 | TRBV19
TGCGCCAGCAGTGAGTGGCTAGCGGGGCACACAGATACGCAGTATTTT | CASSEWLAGHTDTQYF | . | TRBD2 | TRBJ2-3 | 16 | TRBV10-2
TGTGCCAGCAGTGTCGGGGAGCAAGAGACCCAGTACTTC | CASSVGEQETQYF | few | . | TRBJ2-5 | 13 | TRBV27
TGTGCCAGCAGCCCATATTCTCGGGCAGGGGCCTACTATGGCTACACCTTC | CASSPYSRAGAYYGYTF | . | . | TRBJ1-2 | 17 | TRBV3-1/TRBV3-2
TGTGCCAGTAGTCGGCACCGCGGGGGGTTCTACGAGCAGTACTTC | CASSRHRGGFYEQYF | . | TRBD2 | TRBJ2-7 | 15 | TRBV19
TGTGCCAGCAGTTCACAGGGAAAGGGGCAGCCCCAGCATTTT | CASSSQGKGQPQHF | . | . | TRBJ1-5 | 14 | TRBV2
TGTGCCAGCAGTTACTCACGGACAAGGAGTAATTCACCCCTCCACTTT | CASSYSRTRSNSPLHF | . | . | TRBJ1-6 | 16 | TRBV6-5
TGTGCCAGCAGCCTGACAGGTTCGAGCAATCAGCCCCAGCATTTT | CASSLTGSSNQPQHF | . | . | TRBJ1-5 | 15 | TRBV6-5
TGCGCCAGCAGCTCGGGACAGGTCCAAGAGACCCAGTACTTC | CASSSGQVQETQYF | . | TRBD1 | TRBJ2-5 | 14 | TRBV5-1
TGTGCCATCAGTGAGTCGAGCGGGGGTTCCGGGGAGCTGTTTTTT | CAISESSGGSGELFF | . | TRBD2 | TRBJ2-2 | 15 | TRBV10-3
TGTGCCAGCAGCCTTAGCGGGGGGAGCTACGAGCAGTACTTC | CASSLSGGSYEQYF | . | TRBD2 | TRBJ2-7 | 14 | TRBV11-3
TGTGCCAGCAGTGTGGCAACCAGAGATACGCAGTATTTT | CASSVATRDTQYF | . | . | TRBJ2-3 | 13 | TRBV2
TGCAGCGTTGTAAGACAGTCGCTTCACACCTTC | CSVVRQSLHTF | . | . | TRBJ1-2 | 11 | TRBV29-1
TGCGCCACCTCCCAGGGATTTCAAGAGACCCAGTACTTC | CATSQGFQETQYF | . | . | TRBJ2-5 | 13 | TRBV10-2
TGCGCCAGCAGCTTGGGGGACAGGGCATCCGAGCAGTACTTC | CASSLGDRASEQYF | . | TRBD1 | TRBJ2-7 | 14 | TRBV5-1
TGCAGCGTCTACGACTGGACAGGAATAACCTACGAGCAGTACTTC | CSVYDWTGITYEQYF | . | TRBD1 | TRBJ2-7 | 15 | TRBV29-1
TGTGCCAGCAGTAGACAGGGTACCACCGGGGAGCTGTTTTTT | CASSRQGTTGELFF | . | TRBD1 | TRBJ2-2 | 14 | TRBV3-1/TRBV3-2
TGTGCCAGCAGCCACGGACTAGTGTGGGAGACCCAGTACTTC | CASSHGLVWETQYF | . | TRBD2 | TRBJ2-5 | 14 | TRBV7-2
TGTGCCAGCAGCCTCACAGGGCACTACGAGCAGTACTTC | CASSLTGHYEQYF | . | . | TRBJ2-7 | 13 | TRBV7-9
TGCAGCGTTGAAGAATCCGGTACAGATACGCAGTATTTT | CSVEESGTDTQYF | few | . | TRBJ2-3 | 13 | TRBV29-1
TGTGCCAGCAGTTTACAGGGTCTCGCGAACACCGGGGAGCTGTTTTTT | CASSLQGLANTGELFF | . | . | TRBJ2-2 | 16 | TRBV6-5
TGTGCCAGCAGGCGGACAGGGTCCACTGAAGCTTTCTTT | CASRRTGSTEAFF | . | TRBD1 | TRBJ1-1 | 13 | TRBV12-3/TRBV12-4
TGTGCAAGTCGCTTGGACAGGGGGAATGAAAAACTGTTTTTT | CASRLDRGNEKLFF | . | . | TRBJ1-4 | 14 | TRBV12-2
TGTGCCAGCAGCCTGGGGGGTTCTGGAAACACCATATATTTT | CASSLGGSGNTIYF | . | . | TRBJ1-3 | 14 | TRBV3-1/TRBV3-2
TGTGCCAGCAGACGAACTAGCTCCTACGAGCAGTACTTC | CASRRTSSYEQYF | . | . | TRBJ2-7 | 13 | TRBV11-2
TGTGCCTGGGGACAGAAAGAGACCCAGTACTTC | CAWGQKETQYF | . | . | TRBJ2-5 | 11 | TRBV30